A selection of T cell receptor beta chains follows, all from one sample in a study of control samples from healthy donors and cancer patients. TCRdb keeps only in-frame clones here, not all; method: immunoSEQ multiplex PCR. The repertoire holds some 120,000 clones, with approximately 90% as singletons. The sequencing sample was made of blood. These receptors all come from a young man in good health. The CDR3 runs from the conserved cysteine through the conserved F or W. The D gene is left open where the match is weak. The size field is filled for only some rows; it gives once, few, many or a size class.

J gene: TRBJ2-5; V gene: TRBV5-6; D gene: -; clone size: -; CDR3 protein: CASSPASVGMTQYF; CDR3 DNA: TGTGCCAGCAGCCCAGCTAGCGTTGGTATGACCCAGTACTTC
J gene: TRBJ2-7; V gene: TRBV10-3; D gene: TRBD2; clone size: -; CDR3 protein: CAISLAGANSYEQYF; CDR3 DNA: TGTGCCATCAGTCTAGCGGGGGCGAACAGCTACGAGCAGTACTTC
J gene: TRBJ2-7; V gene: TRBV9; D gene: -; clone size: -; CDR3 protein: CASSVEGQTYEQYF; CDR3 DNA: TGTGCCAGCAGCGTAGAGGGACAAACCTACGAGCAGTACTTC
J gene: TRBJ2-7; V gene: TRBV5-1; D gene: TRBD2; clone size: -; CDR3 protein: CASRRAGGRYEQYF; CDR3 DNA: TGCGCCAGCAGAAGGGCGGGGGGCCGCTACGAGCAGTACTTC
J gene: TRBJ1-1; V gene: TRBV10-3; D gene: -; clone size: -; CDR3 protein: CAISALTGPTEAFF; CDR3 DNA: TGTGCCATCAGTGCCCTGACAGGCCCCACTGAAGCTTTCTTT
J gene: TRBJ2-1; V gene: TRBV7-9; D gene: -; clone size: -; CDR3 protein: CASSLTVQVTYNEQFF; CDR3 DNA: TGTGCCAGCAGCTTAACAGTGCAGGTCACCTACAATGAGCAGTTCTTC
J gene: TRBJ1-5; V gene: TRBV19; D gene: -; clone size: once; CDR3 protein: CASSISDQPQHF; CDR3 DNA: TGTGCCAGTAGTATATCGGATCAGCCCCAGCATTTT
J gene: TRBJ2-1; V gene: TRBV4-1; D gene: TRBD2; clone size: -; CDR3 protein: CASSQVGTTSVDEQFF; CDR3 DNA: TGCGCCAGCAGCCAAGTCGGGACTACCTCCGTCGATGAGCAGTTCTTC
J gene: TRBJ1-5; V gene: TRBV6-1; D gene: -; clone size: -; CDR3 protein: CASRIQDISNQPQHF; CDR3 DNA: TGTGCCAGCAGGATCCAGGACATTAGCAATCAGCCCCAGCATTTT
J gene: TRBJ2-7; V gene: TRBV18; D gene: -; clone size: -; CDR3 protein: CASSPTGQTGEQYF; CDR3 DNA: TGTGCCAGCTCACCGACAGGACAAACGGGCGAGCAGTACTTC
J gene: TRBJ2-3; V gene: TRBV4-1; D gene: TRBD1; clone size: once; CDR3 protein: CASSQLYRGRTDTQYF; CDR3 DNA: TGCGCCAGCAGCCAGCTATACAGGGGGCGTACAGATACGCAGTATTTT
J gene: TRBJ2-7; V gene: TRBV11-2; D gene: -; clone size: -; CDR3 protein: CASSFGWESTLEQYF; CDR3 DNA: TGTGCCAGCAGCTTCGGCTGGGAATCTACGTTGGAGCAGTACTTC
J gene: TRBJ1-1; V gene: TRBV25-1; D gene: -; clone size: -; CDR3 protein: CASSPDTEAFF; CDR3 DNA: TGTGCCAGCAGCCCGGACACTGAAGCTTTCTTT
J gene: TRBJ1-2; V gene: TRBV25-1; D gene: -; clone size: -; CDR3 protein: CASSTSLANYGYTF; CDR3 DNA: TGTGCCAGCAGTACGTCCCTAGCTAACTATGGCTACACCTTC
J gene: TRBJ2-7; V gene: TRBV12-3/TRBV12-4; D gene: -; clone size: -; CDR3 protein: CASSRAGGYEQYF; CDR3 DNA: TGTGCCAGCAGCCGTGCGGGTGGCTACGAGCAGTACTTC
J gene: TRBJ1-5; V gene: TRBV5-1; D gene: -; clone size: -; CDR3 protein: CASSPQGARNQPQHF; CDR3 DNA: TGCGCCAGCAGCCCCCAAGGGGCGCGCAATCAGCCCCAGCATTTT
J gene: TRBJ1-2; V gene: TRBV18; D gene: TRBD1; clone size: -; CDR3 protein: CASSPPGQGSYGYTF; CDR3 DNA: TGTGCCAGCTCACCCCCGGGACAGGGGTCCTATGGCTACACCTTC
J gene: TRBJ2-5; V gene: TRBV4-1; D gene: -; clone size: -; CDR3 protein: CASSQGPGIPQEAQYF; CDR3 DNA: TGCGCCAGCAGCCAAGGGCCCGGCATCCCCCAAGAGGCCCAGTACTTC
J gene: TRBJ2-2; V gene: TRBV11-3; D gene: TRBD2; clone size: -; CDR3 protein: CASSLVGGSKSGELFF; CDR3 DNA: TGTGCCAGCAGCTTAGTCGGCGGGAGTAAGAGCGGGGAGCTGTTTTTT
J gene: TRBJ2-3; V gene: TRBV3-1/TRBV3-2; D gene: -; clone size: -; CDR3 protein: CASSPGSWGSTDTQYF; CDR3 DNA: TGTGCCAGCAGCCCCGGCTCGTGGGGGAGCACAGATACGCAGTATTTT
J gene: TRBJ1-1; V gene: TRBV27; D gene: -; clone size: -; CDR3 protein: CASSLSGDLRKAFF; CDR3 DNA: TGTGCCAGCAGTTTATCAGGGGACCTGAGGAAAGCTTTCTTT
J gene: TRBJ1-3; V gene: TRBV19; D gene: -; clone size: once; CDR3 protein: CASSRLLSGNTIYF; CDR3 DNA: TGTGCCAGTAGCCGCTTACTCTCTGGAAACACCATATATTTT
J gene: TRBJ2-7; V gene: TRBV5-4; D gene: TRBD1; clone size: -; CDR3 protein: CASSLTGGADEQYF; CDR3 DNA: TGTGCCAGCAGCTTGACAGGGGGCGCCGACGAGCAGTACTTC
J gene: TRBJ2-1; V gene: TRBV3-1/TRBV3-2; D gene: -; clone size: once; CDR3 protein: CASSPWGGNDEQFF; CDR3 DNA: TGTGCCAGCAGCCCGTGGGGGGGCAACGATGAGCAGTTCTTC
J gene: TRBJ2-7; V gene: TRBV6-5; D gene: -; clone size: -; CDR3 protein: CASSYSQETSYEQYF; CDR3 DNA: TGTGCCAGCAGTTACTCCCAGGAGACCTCCTACGAGCAGTACTTC
J gene: TRBJ2-3; V gene: TRBV19; D gene: -; clone size: -; CDR3 protein: CASSIRGQAADTQYF; CDR3 DNA: TGTGCCAGTAGTATCCGGGGCCAAGCAGCAGATACGCAGTATTTT
J gene: TRBJ1-4; V gene: TRBV7-9; D gene: -; clone size: -; CDR3 protein: CASSLNGGTTNEKLFF; CDR3 DNA: TGTGCCAGCAGCTTAAATGGGGGAACAACTAATGAAAAACTGTTTTTT
J gene: TRBJ1-1; V gene: TRBV5-6; D gene: -; clone size: -; CDR3 protein: CASSLATGAYTEAFF; CDR3 DNA: TGTGCCAGCAGCTTGGCCACGGGGGCTTACACTGAAGCTTTCTTT
J gene: TRBJ1-1; V gene: TRBV7-9; D gene: -; clone size: once; CDR3 protein: CASSFEGGTEAFF; CDR3 DNA: TGTGCCAGCAGCTTTGAGGGGGGGACTGAAGCTTTCTTT
J gene: TRBJ2-5; V gene: TRBV3-1/TRBV3-2; D gene: TRBD2; clone size: once; CDR3 protein: CASSQPGLAGKETQYF; CDR3 DNA: TGTGCCAGCAGCCAGCCGGGACTAGCGGGGAAGGAGACCCAGTACTTC
J gene: TRBJ1-2; V gene: TRBV5-6; D gene: TRBD1; clone size: -; CDR3 protein: CASSHGTVEGYTF; CDR3 DNA: TGTGCCAGCAGCCATGGGACAGTAGAAGGCTACACCTTC
J gene: TRBJ1-5; V gene: TRBV30; D gene: TRBD1; clone size: -; CDR3 protein: CAWSGGGGHNQPQHF; CDR3 DNA: TGTGCCTGGAGTGGAGGGGGCGGGCACAATCAGCCCCAGCATTTT
J gene: TRBJ2-2; V gene: TRBV6-6; D gene: TRBD2; clone size: -; CDR3 protein: CASMTSGRTGELFF; CDR3 DNA: TGTGCCAGCATGACTAGCGGGAGGACCGGGGAGCTGTTTTTT
J gene: TRBJ1-1; V gene: TRBV25-1; D gene: -; clone size: once; CDR3 protein: CASSESRGTEAFF; CDR3 DNA: TGTGCCAGCAGTGAATCGAGGGGAACTGAAGCTTTCTTT
J gene: TRBJ2-3; V gene: TRBV27; D gene: -; clone size: -; CDR3 protein: CASRASGGTDTQYF; CDR3 DNA: TGTGCCAGCAGAGCCTCAGGGGGCACAGATACGCAGTATTTT
J gene: TRBJ2-2; V gene: TRBV5-1; D gene: -; clone size: -; CDR3 protein: CASSLDLSPNTGELFF; CDR3 DNA: TGCGCCAGCAGCTTGGACCTCTCACCGAACACCGGGGAGCTGTTTTTT
J gene: TRBJ2-2; V gene: TRBV3-1/TRBV3-2; D gene: -; clone size: -; CDR3 protein: CASSPLRQDTGELFF; CDR3 DNA: TGTGCCAGCAGCCCTCTTAGACAGGATACCGGGGAGCTGTTTTTT
J gene: TRBJ1-6; V gene: TRBV2; D gene: -; clone size: -; CDR3 protein: CASSIQAYNSPLHF; CDR3 DNA: TGTGCCAGCAGTATACAGGCCTATAATTCACCCCTCCACTTT
J gene: TRBJ2-5; V gene: TRBV27; D gene: -; clone size: -; CDR3 protein: CASSLDRDEETQYF; CDR3 DNA: TGTGCCAGCAGTTTGGATAGGGACGAAGAGACCCAGTACTTC
J gene: TRBJ2-3; V gene: TRBV12-3/TRBV12-4; D gene: TRBD2; clone size: -; CDR3 protein: CASMAGGSGTQYF; CDR3 DNA: TGTGCCAGCATGGCGGGGGGCTCTGGGACGCAGTATTTT
J gene: TRBJ2-2; V gene: TRBV9; D gene: TRBD2; clone size: -; CDR3 protein: CASSVATGLANTGELFF; CDR3 DNA: TGTGCCAGCAGCGTAGCTACTGGACTAGCAAACACCGGGGAGCTGTTTTTT
J gene: TRBJ2-7; V gene: TRBV7-2; D gene: TRBD1; clone size: -; CDR3 protein: CASSLTGGYEQYF; CDR3 DNA: TGTGCCAGCAGCCTTACAGGGGGCTACGAGCAGTACTTC
J gene: TRBJ2-1; V gene: TRBV19; D gene: TRBD2; clone size: -; CDR3 protein: CASTPASGRANEQFF; CDR3 DNA: TGTGCCAGTACTCCGGCTAGCGGGAGGGCAAATGAGCAGTTCTTC
J gene: TRBJ1-2; V gene: TRBV10-2; D gene: TRBD1; clone size: once; CDR3 protein: CASRGQGVGYTF; CDR3 DNA: TGCGCCAGCAGAGGACAGGGGGTCGGCTACACCTTC
J gene: TRBJ2-3; V gene: TRBV10-2; D gene: -; clone size: -; CDR3 protein: CASSESVGTQYF; CDR3 DNA: TGCGCCAGCAGTGAGTCGGTTGGTACGCAGTATTTT
J gene: TRBJ2-3; V gene: TRBV11-2; D gene: -; clone size: once; CDR3 protein: CASIHVLGDTQYF; CDR3 DNA: TGTGCCAGCATCCATGTACTCGGGGATACGCAGTATTTT
J gene: TRBJ1-2; V gene: TRBV7-2; D gene: TRBD1; clone size: -; CDR3 protein: CASSLVGTGISFGYTF; CDR3 DNA: TGTGCCAGCAGCTTAGTTGGGACAGGGATCTCTTTCGGCTACACCTTC
J gene: TRBJ1-4; V gene: TRBV5-1; D gene: -; clone size: -; CDR3 protein: CASSLLQANNEKLFF; CDR3 DNA: TGCGCCAGCAGCTTGCTTCAGGCGAATAATGAAAAACTGTTTTTT